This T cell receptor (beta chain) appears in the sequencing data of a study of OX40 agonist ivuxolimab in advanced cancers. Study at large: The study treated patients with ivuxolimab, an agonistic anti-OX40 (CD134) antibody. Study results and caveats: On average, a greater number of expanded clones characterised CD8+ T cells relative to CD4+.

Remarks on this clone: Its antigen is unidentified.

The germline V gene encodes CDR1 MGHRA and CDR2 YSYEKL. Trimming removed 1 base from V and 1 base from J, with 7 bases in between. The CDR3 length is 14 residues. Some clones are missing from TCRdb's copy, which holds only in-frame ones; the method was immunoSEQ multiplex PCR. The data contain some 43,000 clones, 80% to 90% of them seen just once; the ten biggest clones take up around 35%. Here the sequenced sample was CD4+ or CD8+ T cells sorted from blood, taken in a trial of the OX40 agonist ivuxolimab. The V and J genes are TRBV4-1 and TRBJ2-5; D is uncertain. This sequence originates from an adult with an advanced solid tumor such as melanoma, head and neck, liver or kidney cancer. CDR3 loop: CASSQVAVQETQYF. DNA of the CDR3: TGCGCCAGCAGCCAAGTGGCAGTCCAAGAGACCCAGTACTTC.